These 21 T cell receptor beta chains originate from one sample sequenced in a study of blood T cell repertoires in COVID-19 (dated by TCRdb to 2020 to 2022). The method was the immunoSEQ multiplex PCR assay. TCRdb stores this immuneACCESS table with in-frame sequences only. Part of the clones is absent; in the studies checked, under half of the shortfall reflects unresolved V genes, and no reason is known for the rest. Present in this sample are over 200,000 clones, 70% to 90% of which were seen just once. Less than 20% of the sample is taken by the ten largest. The sequenced material came from PBMCs or T cells enriched from blood (not recorded which). Every receptor here comes from a man between 18 and 29 years old who had recovered from COVID-19.

The V call is TRBV19, the J call TRBJ2-3, with D possibly matching TRBD2 (5 bases). The germline V gene encodes CDR1 LNHDA and CDR2 SQIVND (reference sequence). The ends were cut back, 5 bases at V and 8 bases at J, with 17 bases in the middle. The CDR3 has 14 amino acids. Here the CDR3 DNA reads TGTGCCAGTAGTTCCCGGGGTTCGCAGCTTACGCAGTATTTT. Its protein product is CASSSRGSQLTQYF.

DNA for the CDR3: TGTGCCAGCAGCGTAGGACAGGAGCTTGGGACTGAAGCTTTCTTT. Translating it yields CASSVGQELGTEAFF. V is TRBV6-6 and J is TRBJ1-1; TRBD1 aligns across 7 bases. CDR1 is MNHNY and CDR2 is SVGAGI in the germline V gene (reference sequence). V was pared by 6 bases and J by 5 bases, with 12 bases of the junction left unmatched. The CDR3 extends over 15 amino acids.

The chain combines TRBV11-2 with TRBJ1-2; D gene unclear. The CDR3 totals 15 residues. Looked up from germline, CDR1 is SGHAT and CDR2 is FQNNGV. V shed 5 bases and J shed 2 bases, with 15 bases lying between them. The CDR3 loop reads CASSPWQELNYGYTF. The CDR3 coding sequence is TGTGCCAGCAGCCCCTGGCAGGAACTCAACTATGGCTACACCTTC.

On this clone itself: Its ends do not fully match the called genes, so a read error is possible. At the DNA level, this CDR3 is encoded by other sequences in the same sample as well. The rearrangement links TRBV18 to TRBJ1-5; possible D gene TRBD1, 6 bases. The length of the CDR3 is 13 residues. Germline CDR1 is KGHSH and CDR2 is LQKENI. The CDR3 sequence is CASSPDRNQPQHF. The CDR3 DNA follows: TGCGCCAGCTCACCGGACAGAAATCAGCCCCAGCATTTT. Using reference TRBV18 and TRBJ1-5 for the parts outside the CDR3, the full variable domain is NAGVMQNPRHLVRRRGQEARLRCSPMKGHSHVYWYRQLPEEGLKFMVYLQKENIIDESGMPKERFSAEFPKEGPSILRIQQVVRGDSAAYFCASSPDRNQPQHFGDGTRLSIL.

The V and J genes are TRBV6-4 and TRBJ2-1, with TRBD2 matching over 10 bases. CDR3 length: 15 residues. The V gene's germline CDR1 is MRHNA and CDR2 SNTAGT. The trim removed 6 bases at V and 2 bases at J, leaving 4 bases unmatched. This chain's CDR3 is CASSVLAGAYNEQFF. The CDR3 DNA follows: TGTGCCAGCAGCGTTCTAGCGGGGGCCTACAATGAGCAGTTCTTC.

This rearrangement joins TRBV19 to TRBJ2-7, with D perhaps matching TRBD1 (7 bases). This CDR3 contains 13 residues. V dropped 5 bases and J dropped 2 bases, with 10 bases sitting between them. Germline loops: CDR1 LNHDA, CDR2 SQIVND (reference sequence). CDR3 loop: CASSPGGTYEQYF. For the CDR3, the DNA is TGTGCCAGTAGTCCAGGGGGGACCTACGAGCAGTACTTC. Combining the CDR3 with reference TRBV19 and TRBJ2-7 gives the whole variable domain DGGITQSPKYLFRKEGQNVTLSCEQNLNHDAMYWYRQDPGQGLRLIYYSQIVNDFQKGDIAEGYSVSREKKESFPLTVTSAQKNPTAFYLCASSPGGTYEQYFGPGTRLTVT.

This clone was counted a single time. This chain uses TRBV5-1 with TRBJ1-1; no firm D call. In germline, CDR1 is SGHRS, CDR2 YFSETQ. The CDR3 loop spans 15 amino acids. The ends were cut back, 0 bases at V and 1 base at J, with 10 bases in the middle. This CDR3 reads CASSLDTPGNTEAFF. The CDR3 coding sequence is TGCGCCAGCAGCTTGGATACTCCAGGGAACACTGAAGCTTTCTTT. Supplemented by reference TRBV5-1 and TRBJ1-1, the full variable domain reads KAGVTQTPRYLIKTRGQQVTLSCSPISGHRSVSWYQQTPGQGLQFLFEYFSETQRNKGNFPGRFSGRQFSNSRSEMNVSTLELGDSALYLCASSLDTPGNTEAFFGQGTRLTVV.

The gene calls are TRBV11-2 and TRBJ2-1; the D gene is possibly TRBD1 (5 bases). The CDR3 sequence is 15 residues long. Germline CDR1 SGHAT, CDR2 FQNNGV. Trimming took 6 bases from V and 3 from J, leaving 15 bases between them. Here the CDR3 DNA reads TGTGCCAGCAGACCAGACAGTACCCTCTACAATGAGCAGTTCTTC. It encodes CASRPDSTLYNEQFF.

The rearrangement links TRBV4-2 to TRBJ2-1; 9 positions match TRBD2. Germline CDR1 LGHNA, CDR2 YNFKEQ. The trim removed 1 base at V and 7 bases at J, leaving 8 bases unmatched. The CDR3 runs 16 residues. The CDR3 nucleotides read TGTGCCAGCAGCCAAGCGGGCGGGAGGGCCGGGAATGAGCAGTTCTTC. This encodes CASSQAGGRAGNEQFF.

This rearrangement joins TRBV18 to TRBJ1-5; D gene uncertain. The CDR3 consists of 14 residues. The V gene lost 2 bases and the J gene lost 1 base, with 6 bases spanning the gap. Germline values: CDR1 KGHSH, CDR2 LQKENI. CDR3 amino acids: CASSPNQSNQPQHF. In DNA, the CDR3 is TGTGCCAGCTCACCAAACCAGAGCAATCAGCCCCAGCATTTT.

V is TRBV6-1 and J is TRBJ2-2, with a possible D match to TRBD2 (5 bases). The CDR3 totals 15 residues. The V and J ends lost 1 base and 7 bases respectively, with 13 bases between them. CDR1 and CDR2 (germline): MNHNS, SASEGT. In DNA, the CDR3 is TGTGCCAGCAGTGAAGGGACTTTAGTTGGCGGGGAGCTGTTTTTT. Protein product: CASSEGTLVGGELFF.

This chain joins TRBV5-1 and TRBJ2-2, with D perhaps TRBD2 (6 bases). The CDR3 totals 13 residues. Germline values: CDR1 SGHRS, CDR2 YFSETQ. V lost 4 bases to trimming and J lost 5 bases, with 9 bases between them. The DNA for the CDR3 is TGCGCCAGCAGCCCGGGGGATACCGGGGAGCTGTTTTTT. It yields the protein CASSPGDTGELFF.

The V gene is TRBV24-1, the J gene TRBJ2-3, with D maybe TRBD1 (6 bases). The germline V and J ends were trimmed by 4 bases and 2 bases, with 12 bases remaining between them. Germline CDR1 and CDR2: KGHDR and SFDVKD. This CDR3 spans 15 amino acids. The DNA of the CDR3 is TGTGCCACCAGTGACCCCGGACAGAACACAGATACGCAGTATTTT. This codes for CATSDPGQNTDTQYF.

The rearrangement links TRBV11-2 to TRBJ2-7; TRBD1 might be the D (5 bases). Trimming pared 2 bases from V and 4 bases from J, leaving 6 bases between. Looked up from germline, CDR1 is SGHAT and CDR2 is FQNNGV. The CDR3 loop spans 12 amino acids. CDR3 in amino acids: CASSLKGYEQYF. The CDR3 DNA sequence: TGTGCCAGCAGCTTAAAGGGGTACGAGCAGTACTTC.

This clone has more than one count but fewer than ten. DNA for the CDR3: TGTGCCAGCAGCTATGGGCCCGGGACAGGGGTTCAGCCCCAGCATTTT. Protein: CASSYGPGTGVQPQHF. The chain joins TRBV7-9 to TRBJ1-5; 10 nucleotides agree with TRBD1. Germline values: CDR1 SEHNR, CDR2 FQNEAQ (reference sequence). The V segment lost 4 bases and the J segment 6 bases; nucleotides outside the gene matches: 9. The CDR3 length is 16 residues.

The rearrangement links TRBV30 to TRBJ2-5; 9 bases line up with TRBD1. CDR1 is GTSNPN, CDR2 SVGIG, per germline (reference sequence). The CDR3 covers 13 residues. Trimming removed 2 bases from V and 4 bases from J; junction bases left unmatched: 2. The CDR3 region is CAWSLQGAETQYF. Written as DNA, the CDR3 is TGTGCCTGGAGTCTACAGGGGGCAGAGACCCAGTACTTC.

V is TRBV27 and J is TRBJ1-2; no clear D. Germline CDR1 MNHEY, CDR2 SMNVEV (reference sequence). V was cut by 0 bases and J by 8 bases, with 13 bases left in between. This CDR3 is built from 14 residues. DNA for the CDR3: TGTGCCAGCAGTTTATCTGAGGGATGGCGGGGCTACACCTTC. It is translated as CASSLSEGWRGYTF.

As concerns this clone: One end of the junction is discordant with germline, which a read error may explain. The chain uses TRBV2 and TRBJ1-2, with D possibly being TRBD1 (6 bases). The CDR3 sequence is 14 residues long. Germline V gives CDR1 SNHLY, CDR2 FYNNEI. In nucleotides, the CDR3 is TGTGCCAGCACTGAAAACAGGGATTTTCCGGGCTACACCTTC. Encoded protein: CASTENRDFPGYTF.

The gene calls are TRBV4-2 and TRBJ2-2, with D hard to call. The germline V and J ends were trimmed by 5 bases and 1 base, with 8 bases remaining between them. The germline V gene has CDR1 LGHNA and CDR2 YNFKEQ. The CDR3 extends over 14 amino acids. Here the CDR3 reads CASSENGNTGELFF. As DNA, the CDR3 is TGTGCCAGCAGCGAGAACGGGAACACCGGGGAGCTGTTTTTT.

The chain combines TRBV4-2 with TRBJ1-1, with D possibly being TRBD1 (5 bases). Germline-derived CDR1 and CDR2 are LGHNA and YNFKEQ. Trimming removed 1 base from V and 8 bases from J, with 11 bases in between. This CDR3 spans 13 amino acids. CDR3 sequence: CASSQGGRMEAFF. The CDR3 nucleotides are TGTGCCAGCAGCCAAGGGGGCCGGATGGAAGCTTTCTTT.

The rearrangement links TRBV29-1 to TRBJ2-2, with 12 bases aligning to TRBD1. The CDR3 sequence is 16 residues long. Per the germline V gene, CDR1 is SQVTM and CDR2 is ANQGSEA. After removal of 4 bases from V and 1 base from J, the junction contained 4 bases not matched to a gene. For the CDR3, the DNA is TGCAGCGTTGTCGGGACAGGGGGCGAGAACACCGGGGAGCTGTTTTTT. Translating gives CSVVGTGGENTGELFF.